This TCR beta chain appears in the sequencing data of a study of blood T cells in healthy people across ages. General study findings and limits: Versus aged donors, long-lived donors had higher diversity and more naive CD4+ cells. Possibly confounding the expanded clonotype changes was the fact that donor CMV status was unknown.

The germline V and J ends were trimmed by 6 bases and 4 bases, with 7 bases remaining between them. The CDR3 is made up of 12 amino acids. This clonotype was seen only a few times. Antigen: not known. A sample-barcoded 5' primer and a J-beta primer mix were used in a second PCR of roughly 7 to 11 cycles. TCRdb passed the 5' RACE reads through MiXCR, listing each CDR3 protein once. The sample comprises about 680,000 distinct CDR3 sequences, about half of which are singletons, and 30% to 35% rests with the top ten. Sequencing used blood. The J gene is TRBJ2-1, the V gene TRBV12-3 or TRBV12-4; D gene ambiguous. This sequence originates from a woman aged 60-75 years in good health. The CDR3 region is CASREGYNEQFF. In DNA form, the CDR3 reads TGTGCCAGCAGGGAAGGGTACAATGAGCAGTTCTTC.